This TCR beta chain was found in a study of T cells in Graves' hyperthyroidism and ophthalmopathy. General observations from the study: From stable hyperthyroidism, ophthalmopathy was separated by a 13 V-J model.

Exclusions: uncontrolled infection, other autoimmune disease, pregnancy, lactation. In making diagnoses, clinical symptoms, serum thyroxine and TRAb, thyroid ultrasound and orbital computed tomography were all used. From germline, CDR1 is MDHEN and CDR2 SYDVKM. V lost 1 base, J lost 7 bases, and 3 bases stayed unmatched. The CDR3 contains 14 residues. This clonotype was found a few times. Its antigen remains unidentified. Amplification yielded TCR beta CDR3 regions, with RNA transcripts as the source. HTBI primers were used for first-round RT-PCR of the TCR CDR3. In TCRdb, the multiplex PCR reads were re-called with MiXCR into one record per CDR3 protein. The data hold approximately 370,000 distinct CDR3 sequences, with just under 15% observed a single time.

J is TRBJ1-4 and V is TRBV28, with 7 bases fitting TRBD1. The clonotype originates from a woman in her twenties or thirties with Graves' hyperthyroidism. Sequencing was carried out using blood. The CDR3 DNA reads TGTGCCAGCAGTTTATCAGGGGGTGCTGAAAAACTGTTTTTT. Amino acid sequence: CASSLSGGAEKLFF. The variable domain in full, completed from reference TRBV28 and TRBJ1-4, reads DVKVTQSSRYLVKRTGEKVFLECVQDMDHENMFWYRQDPGLGLRLIYFSYDVKMKEKGDIPEGYSVSREKKERFSLILESASTNQTSMYLCASSLSGGAEKLFFGSGTQLSVL.